These T cell receptor beta chains were read from a single sample in a study of T cell changes during pregnancy in multiple sclerosis. Clones were sequenced by immunoSEQ multiplex PCR, and TCRdb holds only the in-frame ones, with some missing. Here the sample spans about 96,000 clones, roughly 92% being singletons. The sample consisted of peripheral blood, taken in the first trimester of pregnancy. All receptors come from a female donor with multiple sclerosis, enrolled in a pregnancy study. Both conserved end residues are part of each CDR3. D genes are given only for firm matches. Expanded clones get a size class; other rows say once, few or many, or leave the size out.

cdr3_aa	cdr3_nt	cdr3_length	d_call	clone_size	v_call	j_call
CASSEVSNQPQHF	TGTGCCAGTAGTGAGGTATCAAATCAGCCCCAGCATTTT	13	-	-	TRBV19	TRBJ1-5
CANSWGGNTEAFF	TGTGCCAACTCATGGGGGGGGAACACTGAAGCTTTCTTT	13	-	few	TRBV2	TRBJ1-1
CASSPGQVDYEQYF	TGTGCCAGCAGCCCGGGACAAGTTGATTACGAGCAGTACTTC	14	-	-	TRBV28	TRBJ2-7
CASSKDTYTGELFF	TGTGCCAGCAGTAAGGACACCTACACCGGGGAGCTGTTTTTT	14	-	-	TRBV6-6	TRBJ2-2
CASSVAGSSGNTIYF	TGTGCCAGCAGCGTAGCAGGCAGCTCTGGAAACACCATATATTTT	15	-	-	TRBV9	TRBJ1-3
CASSRQLAGGNEQFF	TGTGCCAGCAGCCGACAACTAGCGGGAGGAAATGAGCAGTTCTTC	15	TRBD2	-	TRBV5-4	TRBJ2-1
CASSVGGDSSYEQYF	TGTGCCAGCAGCGTCGGCGGAGACAGCTCCTACGAGCAGTACTTC	15	-	-	TRBV9	TRBJ2-7
CASSLNVGYEQYF	TGTGCCAGCAGTTTAAACGTCGGTTACGAGCAGTACTTC	13	-	-	TRBV28	TRBJ2-7
CASNRTPYNEQFF	TGTGCCAGCAACCGGACACCCTACAATGAGCAGTTCTTC	13	-	-	TRBV6-1	TRBJ2-1
CASSRQVGKQPQHF	TGTGCCAGCAGTCGTCAGGTGGGCAAACAGCCCCAGCATTTT	14	-	few	TRBV6-1	TRBJ1-5
CAALPLAGGREQYF	TGTGCCGCCCTCCCACTAGCGGGAGGGCGGGAGCAGTACTTC	14	TRBD2	once	TRBV2	TRBJ2-7
CASSLQLNTGELFF	TGTGCCAGCAGCTTGCAGTTGAACACCGGGGAGCTGTTTTTT	14	-	once	TRBV11-2	TRBJ2-2
CASSFRSTDKEYF	TGTGCCAGTAGTTTCAGATCTACAGACAAGGAGTATTTT	13	-	-	TRBV19	TRBJ2-3
CATSGGTGTSGPTNEQFF	TGTGCCACCAGCGGGGGTACCGGGACTAGCGGACCCACCAATGAGCAGTTCTTC	18	TRBD2	-	TRBV15	TRBJ2-1
CASSSPLTGRDEAFF	TGTGCCAGCAGCTCACCCCTGACAGGGCGGGATGAAGCTTTCTTT	15	TRBD1	-	TRBV11-1	TRBJ1-1
CASSDRQGVGSPLVKETQYF	TGTGCCAGCAGTGATAGGCAGGGGGTCGGATCGCCCCTCGTGAAAGAGACCCAGTACTTC	20	TRBD1	-	TRBV6-1	TRBJ2-5
CASSLSPSGRATTQYF	TGTGCCAGCAGCTTATCGCCCAGCGGGAGGGCCACTACGCAGTATTTT	16	TRBD2	-	TRBV7-9	TRBJ2-3
CASSIGGIRGKQFF	TGTGCCAGTAGTATAGGGGGTATCCGGGGGAAGCAGTTCTTC	14	-	-	TRBV19	TRBJ2-1
CASSLMVSGGGGNTIYF	TGTGCCAGCAGCTTAATGGTCTCGGGAGGTGGTGGAAACACCATATATTTT	17	-	-	TRBV7-9	TRBJ1-3
CASSGAGNSNQPQHF	TGTGCCAGCAGTGGCGCAGGTAATAGCAATCAGCCCCAGCATTTT	15	-	-	TRBV25-1	TRBJ1-5
CASSPPGQPQHF	TGTGCCAGTAGTCCTCCGGGACAGCCCCAGCATTTT	12	-	-	TRBV19	TRBJ1-5
CASSLYGDNSNQPQHF	TGTGCCAGCAGTTTATACGGGGACAATAGCAATCAGCCCCAGCATTTT	16	-	-	TRBV27	TRBJ1-5